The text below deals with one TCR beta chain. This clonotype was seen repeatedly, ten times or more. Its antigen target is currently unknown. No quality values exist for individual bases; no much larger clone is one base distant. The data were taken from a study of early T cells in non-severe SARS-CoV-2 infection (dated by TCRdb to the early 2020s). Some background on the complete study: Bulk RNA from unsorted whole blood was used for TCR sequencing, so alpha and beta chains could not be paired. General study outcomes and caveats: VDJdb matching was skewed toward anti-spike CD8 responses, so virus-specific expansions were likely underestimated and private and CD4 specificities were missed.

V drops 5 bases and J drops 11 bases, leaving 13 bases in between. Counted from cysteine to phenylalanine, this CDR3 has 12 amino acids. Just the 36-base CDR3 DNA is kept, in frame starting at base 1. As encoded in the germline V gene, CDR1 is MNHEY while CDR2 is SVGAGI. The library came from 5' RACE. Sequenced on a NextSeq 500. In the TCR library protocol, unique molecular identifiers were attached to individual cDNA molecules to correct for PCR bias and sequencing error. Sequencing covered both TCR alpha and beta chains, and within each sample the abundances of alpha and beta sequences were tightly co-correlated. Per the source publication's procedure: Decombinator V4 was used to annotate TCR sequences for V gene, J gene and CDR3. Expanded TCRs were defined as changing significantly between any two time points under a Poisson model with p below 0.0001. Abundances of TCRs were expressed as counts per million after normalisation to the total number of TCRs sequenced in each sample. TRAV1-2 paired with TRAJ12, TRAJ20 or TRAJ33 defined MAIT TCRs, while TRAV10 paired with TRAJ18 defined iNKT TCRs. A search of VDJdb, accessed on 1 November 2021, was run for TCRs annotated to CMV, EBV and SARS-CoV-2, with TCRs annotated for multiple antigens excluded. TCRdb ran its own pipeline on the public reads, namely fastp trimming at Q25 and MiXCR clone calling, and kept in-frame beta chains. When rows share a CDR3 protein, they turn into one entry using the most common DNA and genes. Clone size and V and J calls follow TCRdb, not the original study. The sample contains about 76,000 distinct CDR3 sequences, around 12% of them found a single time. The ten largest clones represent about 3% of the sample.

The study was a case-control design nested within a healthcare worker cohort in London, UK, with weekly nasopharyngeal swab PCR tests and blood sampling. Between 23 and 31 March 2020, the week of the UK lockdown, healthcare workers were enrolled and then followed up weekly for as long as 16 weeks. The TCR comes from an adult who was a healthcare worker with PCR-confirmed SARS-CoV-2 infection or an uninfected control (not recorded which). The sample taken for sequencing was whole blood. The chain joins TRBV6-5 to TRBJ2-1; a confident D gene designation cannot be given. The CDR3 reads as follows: CASSTGPGQQFF. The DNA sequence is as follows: TGTGCCAGCAGTACCGGCCCCGGGCAGCAGTTCTTC.